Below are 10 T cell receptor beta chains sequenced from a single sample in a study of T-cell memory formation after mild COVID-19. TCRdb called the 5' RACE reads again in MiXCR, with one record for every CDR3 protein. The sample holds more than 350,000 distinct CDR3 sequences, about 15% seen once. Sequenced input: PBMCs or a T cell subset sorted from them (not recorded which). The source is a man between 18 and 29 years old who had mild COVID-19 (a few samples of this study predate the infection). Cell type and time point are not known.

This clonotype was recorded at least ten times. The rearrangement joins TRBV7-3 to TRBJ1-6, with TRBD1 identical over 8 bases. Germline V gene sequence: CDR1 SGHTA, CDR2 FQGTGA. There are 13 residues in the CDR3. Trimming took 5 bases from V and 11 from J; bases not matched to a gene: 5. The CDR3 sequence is CASSTGTGAPLHF. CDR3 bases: TGTGCCAGCAGCACCGGGACAGGCGCACCCCTCCACTTT. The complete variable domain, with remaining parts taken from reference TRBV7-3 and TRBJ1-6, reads GAGVSQTPSNKVTEKGKYVELRCDPISGHTALYWYRQSLGQGPEFLIYFQGTGAADDSGLPNDRFFAVRPEGSVSTLKIQRTERGDSAVYLCASSTGTGAPLHFGNGTRLTVT.

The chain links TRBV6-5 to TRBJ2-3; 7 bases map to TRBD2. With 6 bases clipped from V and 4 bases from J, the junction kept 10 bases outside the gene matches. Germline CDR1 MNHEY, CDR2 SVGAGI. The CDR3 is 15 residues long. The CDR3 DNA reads TGTGCCAGCAGCCCCTGGGGGGGGTTGGCAGATACGCAGTATTTT. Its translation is CASSPWGGLADTQYF.

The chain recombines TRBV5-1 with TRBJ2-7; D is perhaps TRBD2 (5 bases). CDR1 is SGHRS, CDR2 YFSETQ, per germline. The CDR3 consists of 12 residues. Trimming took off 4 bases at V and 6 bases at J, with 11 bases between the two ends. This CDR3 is CASSRSEGEQYF. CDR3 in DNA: TGCGCCAGCAGCCGCAGCGAGGGCGAGCAGTACTTC.

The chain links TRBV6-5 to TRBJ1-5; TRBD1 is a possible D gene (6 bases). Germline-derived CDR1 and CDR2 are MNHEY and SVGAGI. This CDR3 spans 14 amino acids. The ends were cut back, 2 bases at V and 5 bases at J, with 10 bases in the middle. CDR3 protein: CASSYGAGDQPQHF. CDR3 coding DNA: TGTGCCAGCAGTTACGGGGCAGGGGATCAGCCCCAGCATTTT.

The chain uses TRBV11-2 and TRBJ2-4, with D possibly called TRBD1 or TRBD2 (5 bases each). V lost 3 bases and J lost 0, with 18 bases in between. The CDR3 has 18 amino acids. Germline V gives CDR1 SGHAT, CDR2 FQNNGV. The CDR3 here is CASSFILGESIAKNIQYF. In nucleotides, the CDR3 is TGTGCCAGCAGCTTTATATTGGGGGAATCCATAGCCAAAAACATTCAGTACTTC.

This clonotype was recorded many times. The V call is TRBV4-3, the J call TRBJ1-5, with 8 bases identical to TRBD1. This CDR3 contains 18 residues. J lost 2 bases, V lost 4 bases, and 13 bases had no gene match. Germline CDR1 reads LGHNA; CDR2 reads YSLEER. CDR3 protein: CASSLSWGPDRGNQPQHF. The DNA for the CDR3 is TGCGCCAGCAGCCTGAGTTGGGGCCCGGACAGGGGCAATCAGCCCCAGCATTTT.

CDR3 DNA sequence: TGCAGCGTCTCCGGGACTAGCGGGGGGACGCACTACAATGAGCAGTTCTTC. This codes for CSVSGTSGGTHYNEQFF. The chain links TRBV29-1 to TRBJ2-1; 15 nucleotides agree with TRBD2. The ends lost 6 bases at V and 3 bases at J; junction bases unmatched: 9. Germline CDR1 is SQVTM and CDR2 is ANQGSEA. This CDR3 spans 17 amino acids.

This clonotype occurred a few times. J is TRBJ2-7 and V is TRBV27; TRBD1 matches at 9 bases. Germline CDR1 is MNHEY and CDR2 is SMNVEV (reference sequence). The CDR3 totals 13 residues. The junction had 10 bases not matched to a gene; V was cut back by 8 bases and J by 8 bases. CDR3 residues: CASGVHRGLQQYF. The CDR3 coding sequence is TGTGCCAGCGGAGTCCACAGGGGGCTACAGCAGTACTTC.

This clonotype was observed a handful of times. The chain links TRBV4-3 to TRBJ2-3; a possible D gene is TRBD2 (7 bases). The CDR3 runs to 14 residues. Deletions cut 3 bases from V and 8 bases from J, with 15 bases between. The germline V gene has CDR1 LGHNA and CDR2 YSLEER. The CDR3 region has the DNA TGCGCCAGCAGCCAGACCGGGGGGCTTCGTACGCAGTATTTT. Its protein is CASSQTGGLRTQYF.

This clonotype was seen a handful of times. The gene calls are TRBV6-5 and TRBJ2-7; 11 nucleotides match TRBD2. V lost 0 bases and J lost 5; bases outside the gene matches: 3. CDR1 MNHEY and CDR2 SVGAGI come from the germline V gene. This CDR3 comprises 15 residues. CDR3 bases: TGTGCCAGCAGTTACTCGACTAGCGGGGCCAACGAGCAGTACTTC. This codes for CASSYSTSGANEQYF.